Shown below are 26 T cell receptor beta chains from a single sample sequenced in a study of beta chain features in type 1 diabetes. Of the isolated RNA, all was reverse transcribed, and so the sequenced material was expressed TCRB transcripts. Method: immunoSEQ multiplex PCR; TCRdb's copy keeps in-frame clones and lacks some. The sample lists approximately 160,000 clones; roughly 8.1% were seen once. What was sequenced was central memory CD4+ T cells from blood. Receptors were obtained from a man aged 18 to 35 in good health.

This clone has a handful of counts. The chain links TRBV7-8 to TRBJ2-3; 11 bases line up with TRBD2. CDR3 size: 19 residues. Germline V lookup: CDR1 SGHVS, CDR2 FQNEAQ. Trimming removed 4 bases from V and 3 bases from J; junction bases left unmatched: 15. The CDR3 here is CASSYSGRASALRTDTQYF. Here the CDR3 DNA reads TGTGCCAGCAGCTATAGCGGGAGGGCCTCCGCTCTAAGGACAGATACGCAGTATTTT.

The V gene is TRBV5-1, the J gene TRBJ1-1; 8 bases line up with TRBD1. Trimming removed 4 bases from V and 3 bases from J; junction bases left unmatched: 5. CDR3 size: 14 residues. Germline assignment: CDR1 SGHRS and CDR2 YFSETQ. CDR3 in DNA: TGCGCCAGCAGCCCCCGGGACAGGTACACTGAAGCTTTCTTT. Encoded protein: CASSPRDRYTEAFF.

V gene TRBV6-6 combines with J gene TRBJ2-1, with D maybe TRBD2 (6 bases). The germline CDR1 and CDR2 sequences are MNHNY and SVGAGI (reference sequence). Trimming pared 4 bases from V and 8 bases from J, leaving 15 bases between. The CDR3 is made up of 14 amino acids. CDR3 coding DNA: TGTGCCAGCAGTTGGAGGGGCAGGGAGGATGAGCAGTTCTTC. The encoded protein is CASSWRGREDEQFF.

In its sample, this clone was seen a few times. V gene TRBV11-2 combines with J gene TRBJ2-7; tentatively, D is TRBD2 (6 bases). Trimming shortened V by 0 bases and J by 6 bases, and 9 bases separated the two germline ends. The CDR3 is 13 residues long. Germline V gene sequence: CDR1 SGHAT, CDR2 FQNNGV. CDR3 sequence reads: CASSLDRGTEQYF. CDR3 sequence (DNA): TGTGCCAGCAGCTTAGATCGGGGGACCGAGCAGTACTTC.

The table lists this clone with many counts. This rearrangement joins TRBV30 to TRBJ2-7, with 7 bases matching TRBD1. V lost 3 bases to trimming and J lost 7 bases; unmatched junction nucleotides: 6. Per germline, CDR1 GTSNPN and CDR2 SVGIG (reference sequence). The CDR3 consists of 12 residues. The CDR3 DNA sequence: TGTGCCTGGAGGGCCGACAGGGAGGAGCAGTACTTC. Translated: CAWRADREEQYF. Combining the CDR3 with reference TRBV30 and TRBJ2-7 gives the whole variable domain SQTIHQWPATLVQPVGSPLSLECTVEGTSNPNLYWYRQAAGRGLQLLFYSVGIGQISSEVPQNLSASRPQDRQFILSSKKLLLSDSGFYLCAWRADREEQYFGPGTRLTVT.

This clone occurred a few times. The rearrangement joins TRBV7-2 to TRBJ1-1; maybe TRBD1 (5 bases). The CDR3 totals 13 residues. Germline V gene data show CDR1 as SGHTA and CDR2 as FQGNSA. Between the trimmed V and J ends, which lost 11 bases and 2 bases, there was a span of 15 bases. The chain's CDR3 is CAEKWGSNTEAFF. The CDR3 region has the DNA TGTGCCGAAAAGTGGGGCAGTAACACTGAAGCTTTCTTT.

In its sample, this clone was seen a few times. The rearrangement joins TRBV28 to TRBJ1-2, with 7 bases matching TRBD1. V lost 5 bases and J lost 13; bases outside the gene matches: 10. This CDR3 has 12 amino acids. Germline assignment: CDR1 MDHEN and CDR2 SYDVKM. The CDR3 protein is CASSNPGQKLTF. The CDR3 region has the DNA TGTGCCAGCAGTAACCCGGGACAGAAGCTCACCTTC.

V usage is TRBV6-5 and J usage is TRBJ2-1; possible D gene TRBD1, 5 bases. Looked up from germline, CDR1 is MNHEY and CDR2 is SVGAGI. This CDR3 has 14 amino acids. V shed 2 bases and J shed 7 bases, with 12 bases lying between them. In DNA, the CDR3 is TGTGCCAGCAGTTACATGGGCAGACAGAATGAGCAGTTCTTC. Encoded protein: CASSYMGRQNEQFF.

This clone showed up many times. The chain employs TRBV7-2 and TRBJ1-4, with 7 bases identical to TRBD1. V dropped 5 bases and J dropped 4; count of bases not matched to a gene: 7. The CDR3 covers 15 residues. CDR1 is SGHTA and CDR2 is FQGNSA in the germline V gene. The CDR3 reads CASSQRTGRNEKLFF. CDR3 DNA sequence: TGTGCCAGCAGCCAGAGGACAGGCCGTAATGAAAAACTGTTTTTT.

CDR3 DNA sequence: TGTGCCAGCAGCTTCGACTCCGTGGGCACAGATACGCAGTATTTT. Residues: CASSFDSVGTDTQYF. The rearrangement links TRBV11-2 to TRBJ2-3, with no clear D. The CDR3 loop spans 15 amino acids. Germline CDR1 reads SGHAT; CDR2 reads FQNNGV. Trimming took 3 bases from V and 1 from J, leaving 11 bases between them.

In its sample, this clone was seen a few times. The chain links TRBV9 to TRBJ2-3; 7 positions match TRBD1. Germline CDR1 is SGDLS and CDR2 is YYNGEE. The CDR3 runs 15 residues. Losses at the gene ends were 3 bases for V and 0 bases for J; bases not matched to a gene: 4. The CDR3 DNA follows: TGTGCCAGCAGCGGGCAGGGGGATAGCACAGATACGCAGTATTTT. This translates into CASSGQGDSTDTQYF.

This clone has ten or more counts. The chain is built from TRBV5-1 and TRBJ2-2; 7 bases are shared with TRBD1. There are 14 residues in the CDR3. Losses at the gene ends were 5 bases for V and 8 bases for J; bases not matched to a gene: 9. Germline assignment: CDR1 SGHRS and CDR2 YFSETQ. CDR3 sequence: CASSPGQEVGELFF. The DNA for the CDR3 is TGCGCCAGCAGTCCAGGACAGGAGGTTGGGGAGCTGTTTTTT.

This clone showed up many times. The J gene is TRBJ2-7, the V gene TRBV13; a weak D match, TRBD2 (6 bases). This CDR3 region has 15 residues. Germline V CDR1 and CDR2: PRHDT, FYEKMQ (reference sequence). Trimming took 5 bases from V and 6 from J, leaving 20 bases between them. CDR3 sequence reads: CASSRGRPLGSEQYF. CDR3 nucleotide sequence: TGTGCCAGCAGCCGTGGGAGGCCCCTGGGGTCCGAGCAGTACTTC.

The gene calls are TRBV7-8 and TRBJ2-7, with TRBD1 matching 9 bases. Germline CDR1 is SGHVS and CDR2 is FQNEAQ. J was trimmed by 4 bases and V by 2 bases; bases with no gene match: 3. This CDR3 is 14 amino acids long. In DNA, the CDR3 is TGTGCCAGCAGCTTAAGACAGGGGGAATACGAGCAGTACTTC. Its translation: CASSLRQGEYEQYF.

Only a few counts were recorded for this clone. The chain couples TRBV5-4 to TRBJ2-2; unclear D gene. V dropped 0 bases and J dropped 2 bases, with 5 bases sitting between them. This CDR3 is built from 14 residues. The germline gives CDR1 SGHNT, CDR2 YYREEE (reference sequence). CDR3 in amino acids: CASSLELNTGELFF. The CDR3 DNA reads TGTGCCAGCAGCTTGGAACTTAACACCGGGGAGCTGTTTTTT.

The chain employs TRBV18 and TRBJ2-4; 9 positions match TRBD1. The CDR3 runs 15 residues. From germline, CDR1 is KGHSH and CDR2 LQKENI. Trimming took 1 base from V and 7 from J; bases not matched to a gene: 5. CDR3 sequence: CASSPRGTGLNIQYF. In DNA form, the CDR3 reads TGTGCCAGCTCACCACGGGGGACAGGGTTGAACATTCAGTACTTC.

This clone has only a few counts. The rearrangement links TRBV5-1 to TRBJ2-4, with a tentative D call TRBD1 (6 bases). V was cut by 0 bases and J by 1 base, with 14 bases left in between. The CDR3 covers 17 residues. Germline-derived CDR1 and CDR2 are SGHRS and YFSETQ. The CDR3 loop reads CASSLEWQGTAKNIQYF. Here the CDR3 DNA reads TGCGCCAGCAGCTTGGAATGGCAGGGGACGGCCAAAAACATTCAGTACTTC.

The chain combines TRBV2 with TRBJ2-5; D unresolved. CDR3 size: 14 residues. Trimming removed 2 bases from V and 3 bases from J, with 10 bases in between. CDR1 and CDR2 (germline): SNHLY, FYNNEI. CDR3 sequence reads: CASSETEIKETQYF. The CDR3 DNA reads TGTGCCAGCAGTGAAACAGAGATTAAAGAGACCCAGTACTTC. The full variable domain, its missing parts supplied by reference TRBV2 and TRBJ2-5, is EPEVTQTPSHQVTQMGQEVILRCVPISNHLYFYWYRQILGQKVEFLVSFYNNEISEKSEIFDDQFSVERPDGSNFTLKIRSTKLEDSAMYFCASSETEIKETQYFGPGTRLLVL.

This clone occurred a few times. The rearrangement uses TRBV5-4 and TRBJ2-5, with 11 nucleotides matching TRBD2. V was pared by 5 bases and J by 2 bases, with 5 bases of the junction left unmatched. The germline gives CDR1 SGHNT, CDR2 YYREEE (reference sequence). The CDR3 consists of 15 residues. The CDR3 protein is CASSTTSGIQETQYF. CDR3 coding DNA: TGTGCCAGCAGTACGACTAGCGGGATACAAGAGACCCAGTACTTC. The full variable domain, in which reference TRBV5-4 and TRBJ2-5 provide the parts outside the CDR3, is ETGVTQSPTHLIKTRGQQVTLRCSSQSGHNTVSWYQQALGQGPQFIFQYYREEENGRGNFPPRFSGLQFPNYSSELNVNALELDDSALYLCASSTTSGIQETQYFGPGTRLLVL.

Only a few counts were recorded for this clone. This chain uses TRBV6-1 with TRBJ2-1; 8 nucleotides match TRBD1. The CDR3 totals 19 residues. After removal of 2 bases from V and 0 bases from J, the junction contained 12 bases not matched to a gene. Germline V gene lookup returns CDR1 MNHNS and CDR2 SASEGT. The CDR3 nucleotides are TGTGCCAGCAGTGAAACCCTAATCGACAGGGGCAGCTCCTACAATGAGCAGTTCTTC. As protein: CASSETLIDRGSSYNEQFF.

This clone was detected ten times or more. The chain is built from TRBV7-3 and TRBJ1-5; 8 bases match TRBD1. Germline V gene sequence: CDR1 SGHTA, CDR2 FQGTGA. The CDR3 spans 13 residues. V shed 3 bases and J 10 bases; nucleotides not matched to a gene: 5. The CDR3 bases are TGTGCCAGCAGCTTTGGGACAGGAGGTCCCCAGCATTTT. Protein product: CASSFGTGGPQHF.

This clone was seen only a few times. DNA of the CDR3: TGTGCCAGCAGCGTAGGGACTAGCGAGTACAATGAGCAGTTCTTC. Encoded protein: CASSVGTSEYNEQFF. The rearrangement links TRBV9 to TRBJ2-1, with 9 positions matching TRBD2. After removal of 0 bases from V and 4 bases from J, the junction contained 2 bases not matched to a gene. The length of the CDR3 is 15 residues. The germline V gene encodes CDR1 SGDLS and CDR2 YYNGEE.

This clone was seen only a few times. The chain carries TRBV18 and TRBJ1-2, with D unresolved. Trimming left V 3 bases short and J 4 bases short, with 6 bases between. CDR3 length equals 12 residues. Germline CDR1 is KGHSH and CDR2 is LQKENI. The CDR3 DNA reads TGTGCCAGCTCACCTGGACTCTATGGCTACACCTTC. It encodes CASSPGLYGYTF.

CDR3 region: CAIGGGDEQFF. CDR3 bases: TGTGCCATTGGCGGGGGGGATGAGCAGTTCTTC. The genes are TRBV10-3 and TRBJ2-1; TRBD2 agrees at 9 bases. Trimming at V came to 9 bases and at J to 8 bases, leaving 2 bases not matched to a gene. The CDR3 length is 11 residues. CDR1 is ENHRY, CDR2 SYGVKD, per germline.

This clone was counted only a few times. The chain is built from TRBV7-2 and TRBJ2-5; 11 nucleotides match TRBD1. Gene TRBJ2-7 matches the end of the DNA better, so the J call may be wrong. The germline V gene has CDR1 SGHTA and CDR2 FQGNSA. The CDR3 is made up of 16 amino acids. CDR3 DNA: TGTGCCAGCAGCCTGGCGGCGGGACAGGGGGCCTACGAGCAGTACTTC. Protein: CASSLAAGQGAYEQYF.

This clone appeared a few times. This rearrangement joins TRBV4-3 to TRBJ2-3, with 7 bases identical to TRBD2. The CDR3 covers 17 residues. Germline V gene sequence: CDR1 LGHNA, CDR2 YSLEER. The trim removed 0 bases at V and 4 bases at J, leaving 10 bases unmatched. The CDR3 region is CASSQDGASGTADTQYF. The CDR3 nucleotides are TGCGCCAGCAGCCAAGATGGGGCTAGCGGAACGGCAGATACGCAGTATTTT.